The clone carrying this TCR beta chain was seen a handful of times. One junction end disagrees with the germline gene, perhaps due to a read error. This entry comes from a study of T cells in Graves' hyperthyroidism and ophthalmopathy. The CDR3 has 14 residues. CDR1 DFQATT and CDR2 SNEGSKA come from the germline V gene (reference sequence). A lack of ophthalmopathy progression within 18 months defined stable Graves' hyperthyroidism. Disease duration under 2 months; hyperthyroidism patients were aged 18 to 65. This sample holds PBMCs from roughly 10 ml fresh peripheral blood. What was amplified from RNA transcripts were TCR beta CDR3 regions. The HTBI set primed first-round TCR CDR3 RT-PCR. From the multiplex PCR reads, TCRdb called clonotypes with MiXCR, one entry per CDR3 protein. The sample includes some 510,000 distinct CDR3 sequences, less than 25% of them seen just once.

Input material: blood. The receptor was isolated from a man aged 18 to 29 with Graves' hyperthyroidism. The chain employs TRBV20-1 and TRBJ2-4, with a possible D match to TRBD1 (7 bases). Here the CDR3 reads CSARDRRGENIKYF. CDR3 DNA sequence: TGCAGTGCTAGAGATCGCAGGGGGGAGAACATTAAGTACTTC.